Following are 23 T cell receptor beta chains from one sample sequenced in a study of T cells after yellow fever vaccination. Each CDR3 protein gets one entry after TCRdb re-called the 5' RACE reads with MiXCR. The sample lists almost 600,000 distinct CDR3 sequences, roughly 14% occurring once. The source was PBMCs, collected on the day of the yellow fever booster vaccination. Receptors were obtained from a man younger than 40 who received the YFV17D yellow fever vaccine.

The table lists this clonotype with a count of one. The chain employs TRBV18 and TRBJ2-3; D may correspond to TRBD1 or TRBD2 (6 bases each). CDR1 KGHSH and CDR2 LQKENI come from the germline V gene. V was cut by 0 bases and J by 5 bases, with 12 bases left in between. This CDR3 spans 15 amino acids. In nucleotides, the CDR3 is TGTGCCAGCTCACCACCGGCCAGGGGAGGAGATACGCAGTATTTT. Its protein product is CASSPPARGGDTQYF.

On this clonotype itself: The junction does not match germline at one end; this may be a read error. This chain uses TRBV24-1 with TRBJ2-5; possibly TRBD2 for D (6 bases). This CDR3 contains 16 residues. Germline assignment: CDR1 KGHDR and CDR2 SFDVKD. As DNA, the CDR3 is TGTGCCACCAGTGCCACCCGGGACTCGGGGCAAGAGACCGAGTACTTC. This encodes CATSATRDSGQETEYF.

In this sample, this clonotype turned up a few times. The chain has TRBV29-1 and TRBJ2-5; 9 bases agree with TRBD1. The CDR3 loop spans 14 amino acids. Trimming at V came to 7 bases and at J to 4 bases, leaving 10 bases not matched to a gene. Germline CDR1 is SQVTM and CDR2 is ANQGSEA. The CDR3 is CSAVGTGWPETQYF. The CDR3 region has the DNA TGCAGCGCAGTTGGGACAGGGTGGCCAGAGACCCAGTACTTC.

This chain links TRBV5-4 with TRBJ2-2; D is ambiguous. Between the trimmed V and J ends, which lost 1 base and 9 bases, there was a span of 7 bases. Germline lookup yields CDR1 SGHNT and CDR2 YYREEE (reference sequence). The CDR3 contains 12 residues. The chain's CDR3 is CASSLQMRELFF. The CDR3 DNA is TGTGCCAGCAGCTTGCAAATGAGGGAGCTGTTTTTT.

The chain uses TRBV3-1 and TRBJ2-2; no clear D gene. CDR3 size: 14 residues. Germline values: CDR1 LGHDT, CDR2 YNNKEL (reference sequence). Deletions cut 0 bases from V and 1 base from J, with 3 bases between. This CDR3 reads CASSQDLNTGELFF. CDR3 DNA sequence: TGTGCCAGCAGCCAAGATCTGAACACCGGGGAGCTGTTTTTT. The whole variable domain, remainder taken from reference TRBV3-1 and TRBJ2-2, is DTAVSQTPKYLVTQMGNDKSIKCEQNLGHDTMYWYKQDSKKFLKIMFSYNNKELIINETVPNRFSPKSPDKAHLNLHINSLELGDSAVYFCASSQDLNTGELFFGEGSRLTVL.

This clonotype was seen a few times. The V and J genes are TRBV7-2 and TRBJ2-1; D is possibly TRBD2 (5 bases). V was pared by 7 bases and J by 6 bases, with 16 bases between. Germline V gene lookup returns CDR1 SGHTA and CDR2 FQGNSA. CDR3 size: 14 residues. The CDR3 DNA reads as TGTGCCAGCATCTCCAGCCCGGGGATCAATGAGCAGTTCTTC. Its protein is CASISSPGINEQFF.

CDR3 sequence (DNA): TGTGCCAGCAGCCGCCCCGGCGGGTCGTCCTACGAGCAGTACTTC. It codes for CASSRPGGSSYEQYF. The V and J genes are TRBV28 and TRBJ2-7; possibly TRBD2 for D (5 bases). Trimming stripped 6 bases from V and 1 base from J, with 16 bases between. The germline V gene encodes CDR1 MDHEN and CDR2 SYDVKM. This CDR3 is built from 15 residues.

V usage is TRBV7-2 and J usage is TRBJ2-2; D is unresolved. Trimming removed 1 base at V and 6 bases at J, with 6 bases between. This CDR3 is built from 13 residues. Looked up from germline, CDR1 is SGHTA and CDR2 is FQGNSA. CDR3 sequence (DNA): TGTGCCAGCAGCTTAGAGATAGCCGGGGAGCTGTTTTTT. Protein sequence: CASSLEIAGELFF.

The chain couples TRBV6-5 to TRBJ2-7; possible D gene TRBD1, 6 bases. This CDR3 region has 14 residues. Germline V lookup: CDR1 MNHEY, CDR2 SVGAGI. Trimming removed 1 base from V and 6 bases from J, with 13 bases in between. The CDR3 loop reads CASSYFAGVGEQYF. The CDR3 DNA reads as TGTGCCAGCAGTTACTTTGCAGGGGTAGGCGAGCAGTACTTC.

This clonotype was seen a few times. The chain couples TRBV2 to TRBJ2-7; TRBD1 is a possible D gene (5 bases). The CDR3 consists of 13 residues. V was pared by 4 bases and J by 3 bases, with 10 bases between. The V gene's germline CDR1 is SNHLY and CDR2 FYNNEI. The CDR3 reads CASSAPGYYEQYF. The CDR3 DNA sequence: TGTGCCAGCAGTGCCCCAGGGTACTACGAGCAGTACTTC.

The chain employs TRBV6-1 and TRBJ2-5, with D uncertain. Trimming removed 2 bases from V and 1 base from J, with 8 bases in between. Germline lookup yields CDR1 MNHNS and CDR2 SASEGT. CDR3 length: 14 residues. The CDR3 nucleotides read TGTGCCAGCAGTGAACGGTCAGCCCAAGAGACCCAGTACTTC. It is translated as CASSERSAQETQYF.

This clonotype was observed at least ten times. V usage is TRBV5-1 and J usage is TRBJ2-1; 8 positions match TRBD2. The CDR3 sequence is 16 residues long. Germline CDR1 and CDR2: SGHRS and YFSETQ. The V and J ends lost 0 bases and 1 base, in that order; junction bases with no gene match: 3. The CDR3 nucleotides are TGCGCCAGCAGCTTGGCGGCTAGCGGGTCCTACAATGAGCAGTTCTTC. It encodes CASSLAASGSYNEQFF.

The CDR3, as DNA: TGTGCCAGCAGCTCATACGGACGTTACGAGCAGTACTTC. Its translation is CASSSYGRYEQYF. This chain links TRBV7-2 with TRBJ2-7, with D unclear. In germline, CDR1 is SGHTA, CDR2 FQGNSA. The CDR3 sequence is 13 residues long. V was pared by 4 bases and J by 4 bases, with 11 bases between.

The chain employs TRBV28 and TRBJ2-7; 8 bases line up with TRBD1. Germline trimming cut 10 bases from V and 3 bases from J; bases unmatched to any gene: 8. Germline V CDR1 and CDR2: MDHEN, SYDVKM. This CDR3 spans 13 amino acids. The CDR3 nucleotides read TGTGCCACCCATGACAGGGGCGGCTACGAGCAGTACTTC. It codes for CATHDRGGYEQYF. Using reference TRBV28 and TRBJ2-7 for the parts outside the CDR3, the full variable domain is DVKVTQSSRYLVKRTGEKVFLECVQDMDHENMFWYRQDPGLGLRLIYFSYDVKMKEKGDIPEGYSVSREKKERFSLILESASTNQTSMYLCATHDRGGYEQYFGPGTRLTVT.

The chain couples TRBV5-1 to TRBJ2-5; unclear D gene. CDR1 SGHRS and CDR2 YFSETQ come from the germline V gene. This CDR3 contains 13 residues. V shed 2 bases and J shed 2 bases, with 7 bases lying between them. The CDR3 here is CASSFRPQETQYF. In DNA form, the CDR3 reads TGCGCCAGCAGCTTTCGCCCGCAAGAGACCCAGTACTTC.

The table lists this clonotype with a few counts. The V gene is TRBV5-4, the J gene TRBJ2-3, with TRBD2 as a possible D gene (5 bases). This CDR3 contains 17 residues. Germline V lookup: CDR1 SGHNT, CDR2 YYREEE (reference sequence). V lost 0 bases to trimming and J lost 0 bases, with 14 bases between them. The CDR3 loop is CASSLEGAGPSTDTQYF. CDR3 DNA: TGTGCCAGCAGCTTGGAGGGTGCGGGCCCCAGCACAGATACGCAGTATTTT.

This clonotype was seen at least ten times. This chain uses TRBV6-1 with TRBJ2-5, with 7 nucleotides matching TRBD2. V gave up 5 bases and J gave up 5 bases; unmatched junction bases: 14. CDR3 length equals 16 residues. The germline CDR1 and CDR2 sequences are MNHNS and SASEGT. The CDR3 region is CASSRPASGIGETQYF. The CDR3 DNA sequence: TGTGCCAGCAGTAGACCCGCGAGCGGGATCGGGGAGACCCAGTACTTC.

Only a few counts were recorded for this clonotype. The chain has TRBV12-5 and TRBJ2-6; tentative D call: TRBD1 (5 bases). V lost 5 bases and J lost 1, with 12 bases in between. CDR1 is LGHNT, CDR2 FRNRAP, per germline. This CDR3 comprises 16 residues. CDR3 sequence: CASGQYRLSGANVLTF. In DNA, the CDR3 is TGTGCTAGTGGTCAATACAGGCTATCTGGGGCCAACGTCCTGACTTTC.

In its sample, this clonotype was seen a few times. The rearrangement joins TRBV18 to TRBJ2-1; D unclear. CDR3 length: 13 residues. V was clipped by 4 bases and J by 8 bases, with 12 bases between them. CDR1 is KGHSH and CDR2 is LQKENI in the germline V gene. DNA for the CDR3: TGTGCCAGCTCACGGATGGGCCCCGATGAGCAGTTCTTC. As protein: CASSRMGPDEQFF.

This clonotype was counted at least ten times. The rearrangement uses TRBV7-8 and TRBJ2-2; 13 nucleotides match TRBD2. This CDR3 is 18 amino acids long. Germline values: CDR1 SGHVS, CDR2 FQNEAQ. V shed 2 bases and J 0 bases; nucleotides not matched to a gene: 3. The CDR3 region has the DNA TGTGCCAGCAGCTTAAGGACTAGCGGGAGTGCGAACACCGGGGAGCTGTTTTTT. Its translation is CASSLRTSGSANTGELFF. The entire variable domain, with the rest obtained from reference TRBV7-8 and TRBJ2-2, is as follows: GAGVSQSPRYKVAKRGQDVALRCDPISGHVSLFWYQQALGQGPEFLTYFQNEAQLDKSGLPSDRFFAERPEGSVSTLKIQRTQQEDSAVYLCASSLRTSGSANTGELFFGEGSRLTVL.

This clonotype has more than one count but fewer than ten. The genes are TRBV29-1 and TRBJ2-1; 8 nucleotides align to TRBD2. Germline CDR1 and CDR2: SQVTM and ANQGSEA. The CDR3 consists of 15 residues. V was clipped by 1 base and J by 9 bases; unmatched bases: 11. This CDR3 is CSVEAGRGPGGEQFF. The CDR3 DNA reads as TGCAGCGTTGAAGCCGGGAGGGGCCCCGGGGGTGAGCAGTTCTTC.

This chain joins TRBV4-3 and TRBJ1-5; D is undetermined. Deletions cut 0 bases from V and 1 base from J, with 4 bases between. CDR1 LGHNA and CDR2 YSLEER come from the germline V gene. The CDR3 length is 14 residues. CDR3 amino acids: CASSQDPSNQPQHF. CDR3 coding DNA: TGCGCCAGCAGCCAAGATCCCAGCAATCAGCCCCAGCATTTT.

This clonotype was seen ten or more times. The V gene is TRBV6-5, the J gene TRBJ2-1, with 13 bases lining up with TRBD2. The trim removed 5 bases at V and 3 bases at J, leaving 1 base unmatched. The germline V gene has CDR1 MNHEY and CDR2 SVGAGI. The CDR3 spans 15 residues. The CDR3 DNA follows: TGTGCCAGCAGTCGGACTAGCGGGGGCTACAATGAGCAGTTCTTC. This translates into CASSRTSGGYNEQFF.